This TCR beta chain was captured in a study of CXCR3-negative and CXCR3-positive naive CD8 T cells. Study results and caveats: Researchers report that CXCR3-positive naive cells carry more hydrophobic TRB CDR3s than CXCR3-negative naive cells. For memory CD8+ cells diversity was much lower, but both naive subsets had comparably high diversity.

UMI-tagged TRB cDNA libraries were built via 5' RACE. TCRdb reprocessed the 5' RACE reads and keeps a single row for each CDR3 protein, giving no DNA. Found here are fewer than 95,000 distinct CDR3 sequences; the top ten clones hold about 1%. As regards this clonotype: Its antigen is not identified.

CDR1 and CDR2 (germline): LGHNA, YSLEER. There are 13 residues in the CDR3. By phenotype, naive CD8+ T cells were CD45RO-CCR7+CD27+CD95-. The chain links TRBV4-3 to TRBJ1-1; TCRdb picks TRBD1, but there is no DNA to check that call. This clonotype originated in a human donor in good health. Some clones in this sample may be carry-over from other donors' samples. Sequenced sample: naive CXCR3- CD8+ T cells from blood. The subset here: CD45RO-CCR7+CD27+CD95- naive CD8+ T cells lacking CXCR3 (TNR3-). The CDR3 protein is CASSMTGNTEAFF.